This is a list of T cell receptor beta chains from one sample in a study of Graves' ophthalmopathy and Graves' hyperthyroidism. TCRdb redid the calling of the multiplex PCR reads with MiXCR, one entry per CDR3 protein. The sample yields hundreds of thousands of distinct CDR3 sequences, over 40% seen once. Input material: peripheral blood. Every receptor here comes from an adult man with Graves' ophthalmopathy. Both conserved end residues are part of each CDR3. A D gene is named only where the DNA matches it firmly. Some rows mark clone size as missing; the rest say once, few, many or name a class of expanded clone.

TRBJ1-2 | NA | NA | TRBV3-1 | CASSQGQHGYTF | TGTGCCAGCAGCCAAGGTCAACATGGCTACACCTTC
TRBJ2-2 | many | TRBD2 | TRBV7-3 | CASSPRRTSRTGELFF | TGTGCCAGCAGCCCCCGACGGACTAGCAGAACCGGGGAGCTGTTTTTT
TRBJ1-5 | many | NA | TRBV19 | CASSISRTVNQPQHF | TGTGCCAGTAGTATAAGCCGGACGGTCAATCAGCCCCAGCATTTT
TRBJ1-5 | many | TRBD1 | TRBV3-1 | CASSQGDRGQPQHF | TGTGCCAGCAGCCAAGGGGACAGGGGCCAGCCCCAGCATTTT
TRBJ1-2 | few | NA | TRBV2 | CASSSQGRRDYGYTF | TGTGCCAGCAGTTCTCAGGGTCGAAGGGACTATGGCTACACCTTC
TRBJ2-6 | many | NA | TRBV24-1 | CATSLGANVLTF | TGTGCCACCTCTCTCGGGGCCAACGTCCTGACTTTC
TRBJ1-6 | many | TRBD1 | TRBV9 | CASGQDGNSPLHF | TGTGCCAGCGGACAGGACGGGAATTCACCCCTCCACTTT
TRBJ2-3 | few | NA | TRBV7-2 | CASSLVAVGTDTQYF | TGTGCCAGCAGCTTAGTAGCGGTGGGGACAGATACGCAGTATTTT
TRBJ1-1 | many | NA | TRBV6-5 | CASKPRGTEAFF | TGTGCCAGCAAACCTCGGGGGACTGAAGCTTTCTTT
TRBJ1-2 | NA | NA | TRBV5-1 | CASSQEIGRSYTF | TGCGCCAGCAGCCAAGAAATCGGCAGGAGCTACACCTTC
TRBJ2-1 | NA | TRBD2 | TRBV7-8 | CVSSLVWGGLNEQFF | TGTGTCAGCAGCTTAGTGTGGGGGGGTCTCAATGAGCAGTTCTTC
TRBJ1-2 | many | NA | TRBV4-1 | CASSQGANSYGYTF | TGCGCCAGCAGCCAAGGGGCCAACTCCTATGGCTACACCTTC
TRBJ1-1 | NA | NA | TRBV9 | CASSQEPGTEEAFF | TGTGCCAGCAGCCAAGAACCCGGGACCGAGGAAGCTTTCTTT
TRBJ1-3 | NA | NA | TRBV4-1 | CASSQGTGNTIYF | TGCGCCAGCAGCCAAGGGACTGGAAACACCATATATTTT
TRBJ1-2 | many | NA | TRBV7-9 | CASSLGGWDYGYTF | TGTGCCAGCAGCTTAGGGGGCTGGGACTATGGCTACACCTTC